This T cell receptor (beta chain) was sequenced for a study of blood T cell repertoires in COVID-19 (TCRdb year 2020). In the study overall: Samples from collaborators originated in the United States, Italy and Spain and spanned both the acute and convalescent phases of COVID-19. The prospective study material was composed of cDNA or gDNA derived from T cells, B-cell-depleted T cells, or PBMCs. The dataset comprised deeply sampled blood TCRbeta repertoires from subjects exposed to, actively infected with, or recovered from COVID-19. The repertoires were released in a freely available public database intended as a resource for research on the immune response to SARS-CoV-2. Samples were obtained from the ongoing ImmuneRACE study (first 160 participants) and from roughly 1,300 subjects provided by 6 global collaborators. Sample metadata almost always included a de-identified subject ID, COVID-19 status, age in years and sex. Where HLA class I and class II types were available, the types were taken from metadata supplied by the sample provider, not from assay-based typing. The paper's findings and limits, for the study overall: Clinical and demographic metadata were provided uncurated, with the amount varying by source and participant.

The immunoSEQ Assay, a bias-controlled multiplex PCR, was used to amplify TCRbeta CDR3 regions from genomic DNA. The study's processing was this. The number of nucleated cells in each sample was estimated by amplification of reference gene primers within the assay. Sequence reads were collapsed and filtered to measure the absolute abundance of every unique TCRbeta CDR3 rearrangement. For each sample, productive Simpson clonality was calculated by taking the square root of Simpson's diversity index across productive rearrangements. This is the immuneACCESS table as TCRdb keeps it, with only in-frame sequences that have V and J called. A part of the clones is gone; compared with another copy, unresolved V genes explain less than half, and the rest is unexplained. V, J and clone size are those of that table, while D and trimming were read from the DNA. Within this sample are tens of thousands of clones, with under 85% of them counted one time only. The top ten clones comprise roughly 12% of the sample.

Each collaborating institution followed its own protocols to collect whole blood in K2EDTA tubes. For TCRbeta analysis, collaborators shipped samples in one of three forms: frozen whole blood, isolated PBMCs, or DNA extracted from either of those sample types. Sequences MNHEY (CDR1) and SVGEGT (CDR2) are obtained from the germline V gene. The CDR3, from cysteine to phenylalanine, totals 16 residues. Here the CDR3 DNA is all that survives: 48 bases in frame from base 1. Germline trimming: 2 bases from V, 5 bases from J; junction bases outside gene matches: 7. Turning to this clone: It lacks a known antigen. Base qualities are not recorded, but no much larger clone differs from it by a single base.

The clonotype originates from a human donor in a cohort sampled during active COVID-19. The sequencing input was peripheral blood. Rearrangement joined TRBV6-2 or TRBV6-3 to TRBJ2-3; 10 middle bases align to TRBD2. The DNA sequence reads TGTGCCAGCAGTTACGCCAGCGGGGGGGGGCTAGATACGCAGTATTTT. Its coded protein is CASSYASGGGLDTQYF.